Listed below are T cell receptor beta chains from one sample, sequenced in a study of T cell responses to AZD1222 COVID-19 vaccine. The protocol was immunoSEQ multiplex PCR, while the TCRdb copy is restricted to in-frame clones and leaves out a portion. The sample lists 250,000 to 300,000 clones, 94% seen once, with approximately 0.52% in the top ten. Here the sequenced sample was peripheral blood, taken 28 days after the second AZD1222 dose. The receptors here all came from an adult who received the AZD1222 COVID-19 vaccine. The CDR3 runs from the conserved cysteine through the conserved F or W. D genes are given only for firm matches. Rows may omit the clone size; those that give it use once, few, many or a size class.

j_call d_call clone_size v_call cdr3_nt cdr3_aa
TRBJ2-7 TRBD1 once TRBV11-2 TGTGCCAGCAGCTTAGTGGGAGACAGGGGGTTACGCGAGCAGTACTTC CASSLVGDRGLREQYF
TRBJ2-7 TRBD2 . TRBV28 TGTGCCAGCAGTTTACCCCTAGCGGGAGGATTCTACGAGCAGTACTTC CASSLPLAGGFYEQYF
TRBJ2-5 . . TRBV6-6 TGTGCCAGCACCCCCCCCGGGCTCCAAGAGACCCAGTACTTC CASTPPGLQETQYF
TRBJ1-2 . once TRBV28 TGTGCCTGGGGCGGGGGGCGAAACTATGGCTACACCTTC CAWGGGRNYGYTF
TRBJ1-2 . . TRBV7-9 TGTGCCAGCAGCTTGGGCCTGGGCTACACCTTC CASSLGLGYTF
TRBJ2-5 TRBD2 . TRBV2 TGTGCCAGCAGGATTAGCGGGGGTTCAGAGACCCAGTACTTC CASRISGGSETQYF
TRBJ2-3 TRBD2 . TRBV11-2 TGTGCCAGCAGCTCACTAGCGGGAGTCAAAGATACGCAGTATTTT CASSSLAGVKDTQYF
TRBJ2-7 . . TRBV27 TGTGCCAGCAGTCCAACCGGGACTCCCTACGAGCAGTACTTC CASSPTGTPYEQYF
TRBJ1-1 . few TRBV18 TGTGCCAGCTCACCACCGGTAATCACAGATCCTTTGAACACTGAAGCTTTCTTT CASSPPVITDPLNTEAFF
TRBJ1-4 . . TRBV7-9 TGTGCCAGCAGCTTACAGGGAAGGAATGAAAAACTGTTTTTT CASSLQGRNEKLFF
TRBJ1-5 . . TRBV27 TGTGCCAGCAGCTTATGCTCACTTGGGGTCAGGCATCGCAATCAGCCCCAGCATTTT CASSLCSLGVRHRNQPQHF
TRBJ2-7 . once TRBV7-4 TGTGCCAGCAGCCTGAGGGGGGAGAACTCCTACGAGCAGTACTTC CASSLRGENSYEQYF
TRBJ2-7 TRBD2 . TRBV18 TGTGCCAGCTCCTCAAGGCAGGGGGGAACTAGCGGGAGCGTCGAGCAGTACTTC CASSSRQGGTSGSVEQYF
TRBJ2-2 . . TRBV7-3 TGTGCCAGCAGCTTAAACAGGAACACCGGGGAGCTGTTTTTT CASSLNRNTGELFF
TRBJ2-1 . . TRBV13 TGTGCCAGCAGCTCCCGCCTGGAACTCATCTACAATGAGCAGTTCTTC CASSSRLELIYNEQFF
TRBJ2-3 . . TRBV28 TGTGCCAGCACCCCGGCGAGGGGCACAGATACGCAGTATTTT CASTPARGTDTQYF
TRBJ1-2 . . TRBV2 TGTGCCAGCGGGCAGGGGAGCAACTATGGCTACACCTTC CASGQGSNYGYTF
TRBJ1-2 TRBD1 . TRBV6-5 TGTGCCAGCAGACAGACAGGGACCAACTATGGCTACACCTTC CASRQTGTNYGYTF
TRBJ1-5 . . TRBV19 TGTGCCAGTACCGCGGGGGGACGATCGGGTCAGCCCCAGCATTTT CASTAGGRSGQPQHF
TRBJ2-2 . once TRBV9 TGTGCCAGCAGCCCCGCGGGACCCCGGGGCACCGGGGAGCTGTTTTTT CASSPAGPRGTGELFF
TRBJ1-5 . . TRBV6-2/TRBV6-3 TGTGCCAGCAGTTACCGGAGGGATGGCCAGCCCCAGCATTTT CASSYRRDGQPQHF
TRBJ1-5 . . TRBV5-1 TGCGCCAGCAGCCCAAGTACGGGACGGGACAATCAGCCCCAGCATTTT CASSPSTGRDNQPQHF
TRBJ2-7 TRBD1 . TRBV5-4 TGTGCCAGCAGATTGGCGGGACAGGGGGCGCGCGAGCAGTACTTC CASRLAGQGAREQYF
TRBJ2-1 TRBD2 . TRBV6-6 TGTGCCAGCAGTCCCTTAGCGGGGGGCGGTGGAAATTTCTTC CASSPLAGGGGNFF
TRBJ2-7 . . TRBV30 TGTGCCTGGAGTGTAAATGTTGGGGGCGAGCAGTACTTC CAWSVNVGGEQYF
TRBJ2-7 . . TRBV2 TGTGCCAGCACGGAAGGAGGGGGCTACGAGCAGTACTTC CASTEGGGYEQYF
TRBJ2-3 . . TRBV5-8 TGTGCCAGCAGCCCGGACTGGATAAGCACAGATACGCAGTATTTT CASSPDWISTDTQYF
TRBJ2-4 . . TRBV7-2 TGTGCCAGCAGCGAGGTGCCGGCCAAAAACATTCAGTACTTC CASSEVPAKNIQYF